This T cell receptor beta chain was obtained from a study of memory B cells and T cells in multiple sclerosis. Study observations and caveats: Shared clonotype counts depended on differing compartment clone-set sizes and were normalized.

As regards this clone: No antigen is known for it.

V lost 5 bases and J 6 bases, leaving 8 bases between the germline ends. The length of the CDR3 is 11 residues. Per the germline V gene, CDR1 is SGHAT and CDR2 is FQNNGV. Assay: immunoSEQ multiplex PCR; the TCRdb copy retains only in-frame clones and omits some. This table has roughly 8,200 clones, around three fifths appearing once. The source of this sequence is a human donor with multiple sclerosis. This chain connects TRBV11-2 to TRBJ2-7, with D unresolved. What was sequenced was memory (CD45RO+) CD8+ T cells from blood. CDR3 amino acids: CASSTGAEQYF. In nucleotides, the CDR3 is TGTGCCAGCAGCACTGGAGCCGAGCAGTACTTC.